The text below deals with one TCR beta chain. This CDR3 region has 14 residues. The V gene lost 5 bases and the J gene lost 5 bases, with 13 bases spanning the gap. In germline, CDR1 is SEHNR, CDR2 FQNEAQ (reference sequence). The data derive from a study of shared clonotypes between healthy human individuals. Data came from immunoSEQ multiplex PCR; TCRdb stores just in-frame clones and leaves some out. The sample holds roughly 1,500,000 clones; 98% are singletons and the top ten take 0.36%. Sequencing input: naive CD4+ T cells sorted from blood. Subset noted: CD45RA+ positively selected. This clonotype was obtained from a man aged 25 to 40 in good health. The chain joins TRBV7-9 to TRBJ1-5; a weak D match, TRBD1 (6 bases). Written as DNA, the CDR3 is TGTGCCAGCAGCGGGGGCGGCGAATATCAGCCCCAGCATTTT. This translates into CASSGGGEYQPQHF.